These T cell receptor beta chains were read from a single sample in a study of human T cells and chemical hapten exposure. Each CDR3 protein is one row after TCRdb ran MiXCR on the RACE reads. The sample includes more than 100,000 distinct CDR3 sequences, approximately 10% of them seen just once. This material consisted of whole blood, taken in connection with sensitization to the hapten diphenylcyclopropenone (DPC). Receptors originate from a woman between 45 and 65 years old with alopecia areata. Some clones in this sample may be carry-over from other donors' samples. Each CDR3 is given with its conserved first and last residue. The D gene is left open where the match is weak. Only part of the rows carry a size: once, few, many, or a class if the clone is expanded.

CSVEWGEGNQPQHF TGCAGCGTTGAATGGGGGGAGGGCAATCAGCCCCAGCATTTT TRBJ1-5 . . TRBV29-1
CASSTDSLNSPLHF TGTGCCAGCAGCACCGACAGTCTTAATTCACCCCTCCACTTT TRBJ1-6 . few TRBV28
CASSLGTGGLGDTQYF TGCGCCAGCAGCTTAGGGACAGGGGGACTAGGTGATACGCAGTATTTT TRBJ2-3 TRBD1 . TRBV5-1
CASSKQGSAFF TGTGCCAGCAGCAAACAGGGGTCGGCTTTCTTT TRBJ1-1 TRBD1 many TRBV28
CSARQPAGGTYNEQFF TGCAGTGCTAGACAGCCAGCGGGAGGGACCTACAATGAGCAGTTCTTC TRBJ2-1 TRBD2 few TRBV20-1
CASRVGEGRNEQYF TGCGCCAGCAGAGTAGGGGAGGGCCGAAACGAGCAGTACTTC TRBJ2-7 TRBD2 . TRBV10-2
CASSSGPNEKLFF TGTGCCAGCAGTTCCGGGCCCAATGAAAAACTGTTTTTT TRBJ1-4 . . TRBV6-5
CASSPFSGTGGYEQYF TGTGCCAGCAGCCCTTTCTCCGGGACAGGGGGATACGAGCAGTACTTC TRBJ2-7 TRBD1 few TRBV14
CASSSIRLAGSTDTQYF TGTGCCAGCAGTTCCATTCGTCTAGCGGGGAGCACAGATACGCAGTATTTT TRBJ2-3 TRBD2 few TRBV6-2/TRBV6-3
CASSQNPETRGRSYEQYF TGCGCCAGCAGCCAGAACCCCGAGACTCGCGGGCGCTCCTACGAGCAGTACTTC TRBJ2-7 . few TRBV23-1
CASKPTPDRGRNEQFF TGTGCCAGCAAGCCCACCCCCGACAGGGGAAGAAATGAGCAGTTCTTC TRBJ2-1 TRBD1 few TRBV6-2/TRBV6-3
CASSPRTSGSEQYF TGTGCCAGCAGCCCTCGGACTAGCGGCAGCGAGCAGTACTTC TRBJ2-7 TRBD2 . TRBV3-1
CASSFGTLMNTEAFF TGTGCCAGCAGCTTCGGGACTTTAATGAACACTGAAGCTTTCTTT TRBJ1-1 . . TRBV5-6
CSARDPGGPSQEQYF TGCAGTGCTAGAGATCCGGGAGGGCCCTCGCAAGAGCAGTACTTC TRBJ2-7 TRBD2 few TRBV20-1
CASREGQGGEQFF TGTGCCAGCAGGGAAGGACAGGGCGGTGAGCAGTTCTTC TRBJ2-1 TRBD1 . TRBV27
CATSSTGMGTGELFF TGTGCCACCAGCTCTACAGGGATGGGCACCGGGGAGCTGTTTTTT TRBJ2-2 . . TRBV24-1
CAWSAGSQPQHF TGTGCCTGGAGTGCCGGTAGTCAGCCCCAGCATTTT TRBJ1-5 . . TRBV30
CASSLAPGTGELFF TGTGCCAGCAGCTTAGCCCCCGGCACCGGGGAGCTGTTTTTT TRBJ2-2 . few TRBV11-2
CASSLGGADSPLHF TGTGCCAGCAGTTTAGGAGGGGCGGACTCACCCCTCCACTTT TRBJ1-6 . few TRBV12-3/TRBV12-4
CASSQAGTSGISEQFF TGCGCCAGCAGCCAAGCTGGGACTAGCGGGATCAGCGAGCAGTTCTTC TRBJ2-1 TRBD2 . TRBV4-3
CASSLMGPEQYF TGCGCCAGCAGCTTGATGGGGCCCGAGCAGTACTTC TRBJ2-7 . many TRBV5-1
CASSRGQRQHF TGTGCCAGCAGTCGGGGACAGAGACAGCATTTT TRBJ1-5 TRBD1 many TRBV6-2/TRBV6-3
CASKTGGVEAFF TGTGCCAGCAAGACAGGAGGGGTTGAAGCTTTCTTT TRBJ1-1 . . TRBV6-5
CAWSVGAYNEQFF TGTGCCTGGAGTGTTGGAGCCTACAATGAGCAGTTCTTC TRBJ2-1 . . TRBV30
CASSFPGAVQETQYF TGTGCCAGCAGCTTCCCAGGGGCGGTGCAAGAGACCCAGTACTTC TRBJ2-5 . few TRBV7-2
CASSVTGTSGGFTDTQYF TGTGCCAGTAGCGTCACCGGGACTAGCGGGGGCTTCACAGATACGCAGTATTTT TRBJ2-3 TRBD2 . TRBV19
CASSFAGTGYNEQFF TGTGCCAGCAGTTTTGCCGGGACAGGGTACAATGAGCAGTTCTTC TRBJ2-1 TRBD1 few TRBV12-3/TRBV12-4
CASSQSRTSRDTQYF TGTGCCAGCAGCCAGAGCAGGACCTCACGAGATACGCAGTATTTT TRBJ2-3 . many TRBV3-1
CASSPGSGDTQYF TGTGCCAGCAGCCCCGGTTCGGGAGATACGCAGTATTTT TRBJ2-3 . many TRBV4-2
CASSAHGQGLSPDTQYF TGTGCCAGCAGTGCCCATGGTCAGGGACTCAGTCCAGATACGCAGTATTTT TRBJ2-3 . . TRBV6-2/TRBV6-3
CASTGTGDSEQYF TGCGCCAGCACCGGGACAGGGGACTCCGAGCAGTACTTC TRBJ2-7 TRBD1 few TRBV10-1
CASTQGSGYTF TGTGCCAGCACCCAGGGAAGCGGCTACACCTTC TRBJ1-2 . . TRBV12-3/TRBV12-4
CSVETTGSNQPQHF TGCAGCGTTGAAACCACAGGAAGCAATCAGCCCCAGCATTTT TRBJ1-5 . . TRBV29-1
CASSPVDREKIGYTF TGTGCCAGCAGCCCGGTGGACAGGGAGAAAATTGGCTACACCTTC TRBJ1-2 TRBD1 . TRBV3-1
CATSDLGTSGSGSQETQYF TGTGCCACCAGTGATTTGGGGACTAGCGGGAGCGGAAGCCAAGAGACCCAGTACTTC TRBJ2-5 TRBD2 . TRBV24-1